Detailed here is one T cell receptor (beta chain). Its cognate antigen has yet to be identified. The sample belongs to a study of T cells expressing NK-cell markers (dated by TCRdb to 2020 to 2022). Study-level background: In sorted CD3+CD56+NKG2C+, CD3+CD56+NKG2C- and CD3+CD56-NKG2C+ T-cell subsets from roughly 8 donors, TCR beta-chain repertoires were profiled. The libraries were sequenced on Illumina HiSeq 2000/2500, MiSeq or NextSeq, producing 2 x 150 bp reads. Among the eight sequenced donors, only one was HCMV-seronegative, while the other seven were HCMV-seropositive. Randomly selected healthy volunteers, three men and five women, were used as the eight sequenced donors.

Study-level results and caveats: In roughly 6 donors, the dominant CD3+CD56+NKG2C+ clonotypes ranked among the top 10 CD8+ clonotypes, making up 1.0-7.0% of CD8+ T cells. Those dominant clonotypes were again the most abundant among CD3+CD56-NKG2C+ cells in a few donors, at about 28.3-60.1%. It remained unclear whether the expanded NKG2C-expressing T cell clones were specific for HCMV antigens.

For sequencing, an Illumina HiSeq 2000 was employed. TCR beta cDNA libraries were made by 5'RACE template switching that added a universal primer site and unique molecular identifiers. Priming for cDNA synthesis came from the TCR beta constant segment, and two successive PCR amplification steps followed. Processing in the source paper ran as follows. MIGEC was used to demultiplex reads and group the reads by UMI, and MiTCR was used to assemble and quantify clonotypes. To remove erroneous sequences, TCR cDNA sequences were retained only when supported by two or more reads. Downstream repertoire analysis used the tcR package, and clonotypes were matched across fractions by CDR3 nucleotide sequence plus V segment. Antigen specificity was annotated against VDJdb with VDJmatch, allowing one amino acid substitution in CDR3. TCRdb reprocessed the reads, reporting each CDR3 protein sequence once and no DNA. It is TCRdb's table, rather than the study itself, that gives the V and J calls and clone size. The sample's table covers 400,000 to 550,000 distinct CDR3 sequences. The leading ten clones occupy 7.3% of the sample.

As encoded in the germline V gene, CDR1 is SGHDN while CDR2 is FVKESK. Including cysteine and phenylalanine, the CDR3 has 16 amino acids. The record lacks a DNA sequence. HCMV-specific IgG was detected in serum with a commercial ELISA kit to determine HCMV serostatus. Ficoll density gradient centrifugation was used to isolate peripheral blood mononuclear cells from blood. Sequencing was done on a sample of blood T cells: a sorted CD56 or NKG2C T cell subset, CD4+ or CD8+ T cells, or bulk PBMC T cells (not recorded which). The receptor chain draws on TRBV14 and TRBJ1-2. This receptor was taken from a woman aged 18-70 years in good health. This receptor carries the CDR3 CASSQDRGEIDYGYTF. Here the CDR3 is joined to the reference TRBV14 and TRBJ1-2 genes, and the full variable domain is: EAGVTQFPSHSVIEKGQTVTLRCDPISGHDNLYWYRRVMGKEIKFLLHFVKESKQDESGMPNNRFLAERTGGTYSTLKVQPAELEDSGVYFCASSQDRGEIDYGYTFGSGTRLTVV.